The sequence of this TCR beta chain was determined in a study of shared clonotypes between healthy human individuals. Trimming shortened V by 7 bases and J by 3 bases, and 20 bases separated the two germline ends. This CDR3 comprises 16 residues. The germline V gene encodes CDR1 SGHVS and CDR2 FNYEAQ. Sorted-subset replicate PCR reactions contained 150 to 200 ng DNA, corresponding to some 30,000 T cell genomes. Profiling relied on immunoSEQ multiplex PCR, and the TCRdb table lists in-frame clones only, not all of them. The repertoire consists of roughly 1,500,000 clones, with 95% to 99% occurring once and the leading ten covering less than 0.55%. With regard to this clone: Antigen: not known.

Study results and caveats: Of the naive CD4 clonotypes, around 4.9% were shared across a handful of donors. Only a few donors were included, so the genetic and exposure-history diversity represented was limited.

The origin of this receptor is a man aged 30 to 39 in good health. The sequenced material came from naive CD4+ T cells sorted from blood. The sample's subset: CD45RA+ positively selected. The chain links TRBV7-6 to TRBJ2-3; D is possibly TRBD2 (5 bases). The CDR3 DNA reads TGTGCCAGCACAACCCTTGGGCCGGGATTTACAGATACGCAGTATTTT. Translating gives CASTTLGPGFTDTQYF.